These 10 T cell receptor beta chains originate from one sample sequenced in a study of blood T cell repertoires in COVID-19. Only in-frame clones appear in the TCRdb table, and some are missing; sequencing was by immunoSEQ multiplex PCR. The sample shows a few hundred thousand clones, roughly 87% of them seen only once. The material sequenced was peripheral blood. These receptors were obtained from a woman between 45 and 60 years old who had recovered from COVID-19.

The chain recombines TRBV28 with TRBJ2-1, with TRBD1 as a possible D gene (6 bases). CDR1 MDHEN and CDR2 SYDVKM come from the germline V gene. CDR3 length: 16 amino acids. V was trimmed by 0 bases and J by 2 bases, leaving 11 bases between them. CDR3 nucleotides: TGTGCCAGCAGTTTATGGGGACAAGGGACCTACAATGAGCAGTTCTTC. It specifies CASSLWGQGTYNEQFF.

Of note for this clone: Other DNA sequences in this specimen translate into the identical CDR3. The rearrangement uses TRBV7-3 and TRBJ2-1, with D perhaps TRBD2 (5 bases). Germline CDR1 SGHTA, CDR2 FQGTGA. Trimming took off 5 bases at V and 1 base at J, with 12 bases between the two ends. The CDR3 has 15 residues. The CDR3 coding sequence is TGTGCCAGCAGCCCTCGGGGTGGTTCCTACAATGAGCAGTTCTTC. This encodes CASSPRGGSYNEQFF.

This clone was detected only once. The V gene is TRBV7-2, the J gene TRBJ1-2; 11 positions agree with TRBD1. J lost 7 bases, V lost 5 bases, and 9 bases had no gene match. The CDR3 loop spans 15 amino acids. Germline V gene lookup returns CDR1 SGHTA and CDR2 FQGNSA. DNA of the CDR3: TGTGCCAGCAGCATATCCGGGACAGGGGGAAGTGGCTACACCTTC. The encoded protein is CASSISGTGGSGYTF.

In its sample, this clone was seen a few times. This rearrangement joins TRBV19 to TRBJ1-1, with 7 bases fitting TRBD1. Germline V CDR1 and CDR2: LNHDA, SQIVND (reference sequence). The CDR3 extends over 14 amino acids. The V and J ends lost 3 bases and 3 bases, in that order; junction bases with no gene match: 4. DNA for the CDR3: TGTGCCAGTAGTATCGGAGGGGGCTACACTGAAGCTTTCTTT. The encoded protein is CASSIGGGYTEAFF.

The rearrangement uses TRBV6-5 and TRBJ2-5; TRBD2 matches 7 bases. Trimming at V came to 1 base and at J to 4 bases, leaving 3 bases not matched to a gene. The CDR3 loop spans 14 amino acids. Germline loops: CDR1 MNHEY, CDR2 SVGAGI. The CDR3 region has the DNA TGTGCCAGCAGTTACTGGGGGAGGGGAGAGACCCAGTACTTC. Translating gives CASSYWGRGETQYF.

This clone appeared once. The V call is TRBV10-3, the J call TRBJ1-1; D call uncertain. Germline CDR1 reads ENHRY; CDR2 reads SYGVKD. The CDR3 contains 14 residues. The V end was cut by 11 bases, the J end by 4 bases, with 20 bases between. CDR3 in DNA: TGTGCCTCCCGAGCGCATATGTCTGGCACTGAAGCTTTCTTT. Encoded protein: CASRAHMSGTEAFF.

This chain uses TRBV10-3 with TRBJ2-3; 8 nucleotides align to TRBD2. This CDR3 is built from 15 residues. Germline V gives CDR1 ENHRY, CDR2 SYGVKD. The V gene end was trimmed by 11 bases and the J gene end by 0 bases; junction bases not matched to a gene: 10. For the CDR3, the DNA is TGTGCCTATCGGATAAGCGGGAGTAGCACAGATACGCAGTATTTT. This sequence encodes CAYRISGSSTDTQYF.

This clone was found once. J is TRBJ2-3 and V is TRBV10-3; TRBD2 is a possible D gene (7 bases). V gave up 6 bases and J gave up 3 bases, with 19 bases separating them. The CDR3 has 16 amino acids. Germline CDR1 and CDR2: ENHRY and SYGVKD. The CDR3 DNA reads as TGTGCCATCAGGCGCCTGGGGGCGGGAGCAACAGATACGCAGTATTTT. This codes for CAIRRLGAGATDTQYF.

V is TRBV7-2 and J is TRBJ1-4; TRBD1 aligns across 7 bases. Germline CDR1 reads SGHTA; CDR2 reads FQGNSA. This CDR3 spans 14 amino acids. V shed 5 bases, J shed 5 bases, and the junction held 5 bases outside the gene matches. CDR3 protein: CASSRDSQNEKLFF. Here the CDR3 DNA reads TGTGCCAGCAGCCGGGACAGCCAAAATGAAAAACTGTTTTTT. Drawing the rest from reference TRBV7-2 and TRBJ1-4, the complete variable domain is GAGVSQSPSNKVTEKGKDVELRCDPISGHTALYWYRQSLGQGLEFLIYFQGNSAPDKSGLPSDRFSAERTGGSVSTLTIQRTQQEDSAVYLCASSRDSQNEKLFFGSGTQLSVL.

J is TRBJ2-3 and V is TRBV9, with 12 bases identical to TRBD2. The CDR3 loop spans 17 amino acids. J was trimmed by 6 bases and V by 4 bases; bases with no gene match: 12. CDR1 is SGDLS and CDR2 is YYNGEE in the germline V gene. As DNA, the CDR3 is TGTGCCAGCAGCACCTCCATGACTAGCGGGAGCAGGGATACGCAGTATTTT. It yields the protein CASSTSMTSGSRDTQYF.